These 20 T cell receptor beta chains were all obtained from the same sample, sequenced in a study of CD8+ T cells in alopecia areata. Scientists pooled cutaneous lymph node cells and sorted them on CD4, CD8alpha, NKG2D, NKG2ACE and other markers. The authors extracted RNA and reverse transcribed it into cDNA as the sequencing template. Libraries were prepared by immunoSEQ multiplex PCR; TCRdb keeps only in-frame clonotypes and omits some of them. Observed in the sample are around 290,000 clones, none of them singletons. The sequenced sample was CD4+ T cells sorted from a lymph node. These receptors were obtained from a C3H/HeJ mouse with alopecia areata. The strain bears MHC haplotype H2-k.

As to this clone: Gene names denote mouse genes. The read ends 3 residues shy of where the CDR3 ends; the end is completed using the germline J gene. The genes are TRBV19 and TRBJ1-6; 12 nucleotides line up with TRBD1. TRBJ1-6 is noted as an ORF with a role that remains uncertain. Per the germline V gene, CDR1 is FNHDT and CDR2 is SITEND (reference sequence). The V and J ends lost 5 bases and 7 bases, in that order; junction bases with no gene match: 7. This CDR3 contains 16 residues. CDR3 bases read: TGTGCCAGCAGGGGACAGGGGGCGAGGATAAATTCGCCC. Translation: CASRGQGARINSP. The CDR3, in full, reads CASRGQGARINSPLYF.

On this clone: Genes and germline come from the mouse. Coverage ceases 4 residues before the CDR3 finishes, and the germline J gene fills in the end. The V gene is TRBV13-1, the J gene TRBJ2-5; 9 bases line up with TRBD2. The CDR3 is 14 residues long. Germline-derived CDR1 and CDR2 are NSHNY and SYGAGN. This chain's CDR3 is CASSELDWGDTQYF. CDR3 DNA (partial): TGTGCCAGCAGTGAGCTCGACTGGGGGGAC.

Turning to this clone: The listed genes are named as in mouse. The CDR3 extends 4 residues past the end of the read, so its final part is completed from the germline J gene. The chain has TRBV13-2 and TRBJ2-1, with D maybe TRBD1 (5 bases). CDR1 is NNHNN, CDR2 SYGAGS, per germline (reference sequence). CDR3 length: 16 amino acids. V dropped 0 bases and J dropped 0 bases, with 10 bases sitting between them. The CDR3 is CASGDAGDSNYAEQFF. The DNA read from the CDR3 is TGTGCCAGCGGTGATGCTGGCGACAGTAACTATGCT.

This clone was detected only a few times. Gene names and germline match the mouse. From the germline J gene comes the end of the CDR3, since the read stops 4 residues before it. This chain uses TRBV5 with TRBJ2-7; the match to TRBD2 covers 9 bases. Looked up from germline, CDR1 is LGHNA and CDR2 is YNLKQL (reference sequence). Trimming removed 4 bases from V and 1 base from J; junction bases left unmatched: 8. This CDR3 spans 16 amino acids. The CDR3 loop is CASSPGTGFLSYEQYF. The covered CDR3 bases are TGTGCCAGCAGCCCCGGGACTGGGTTTCTTTCCTAT.

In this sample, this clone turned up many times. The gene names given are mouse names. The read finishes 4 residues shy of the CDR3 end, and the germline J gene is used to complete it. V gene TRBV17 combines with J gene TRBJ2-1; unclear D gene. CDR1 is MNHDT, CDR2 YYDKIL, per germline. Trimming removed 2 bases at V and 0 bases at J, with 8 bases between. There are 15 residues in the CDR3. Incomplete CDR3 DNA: TGTGCTAGCAGTAGATCCAAAAATAACTATGCT. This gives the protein CASSRSKNNYA. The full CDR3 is CASSRSKNNYAEQFF.

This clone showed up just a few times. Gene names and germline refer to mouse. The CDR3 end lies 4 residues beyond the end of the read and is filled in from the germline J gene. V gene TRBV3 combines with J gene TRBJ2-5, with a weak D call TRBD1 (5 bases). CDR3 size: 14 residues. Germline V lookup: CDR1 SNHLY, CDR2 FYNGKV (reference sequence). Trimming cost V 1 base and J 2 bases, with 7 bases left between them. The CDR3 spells CASSLERGQDTQYF. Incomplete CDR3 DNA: TGTGCCAGCAGCTTAGAAAGGGGCCAAGAC.

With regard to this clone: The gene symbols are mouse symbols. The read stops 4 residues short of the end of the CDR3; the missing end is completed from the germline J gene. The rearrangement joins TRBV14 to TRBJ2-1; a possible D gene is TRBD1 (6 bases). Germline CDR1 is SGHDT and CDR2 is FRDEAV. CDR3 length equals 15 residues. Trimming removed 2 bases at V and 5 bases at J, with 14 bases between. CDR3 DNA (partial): TGTGCCAGCAGTTTAATCCAGGGGCTGGATGCT. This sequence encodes CASSLIQGLDA. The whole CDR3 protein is CASSLIQGLDAEQFF.

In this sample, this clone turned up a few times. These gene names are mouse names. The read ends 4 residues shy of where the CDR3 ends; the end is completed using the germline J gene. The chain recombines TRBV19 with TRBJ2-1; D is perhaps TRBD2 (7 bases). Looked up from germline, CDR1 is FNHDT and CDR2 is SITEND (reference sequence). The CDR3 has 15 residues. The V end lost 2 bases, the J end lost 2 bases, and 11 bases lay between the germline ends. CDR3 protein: CASSISWGHYAEQFF. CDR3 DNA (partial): TGTGCCAGCAGTATTAGCTGGGGGCACTATGCT.

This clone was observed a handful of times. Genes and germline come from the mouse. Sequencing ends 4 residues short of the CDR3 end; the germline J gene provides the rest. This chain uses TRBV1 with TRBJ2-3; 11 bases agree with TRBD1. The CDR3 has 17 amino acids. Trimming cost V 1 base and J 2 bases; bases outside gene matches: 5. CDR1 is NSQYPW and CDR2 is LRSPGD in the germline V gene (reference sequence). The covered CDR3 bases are TGCACCTGCAGTGCAGCCCGGGACAGGGGGAATGCAGAA. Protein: CTCSAARDRGNAE. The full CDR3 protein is CTCSAARDRGNAETLYF. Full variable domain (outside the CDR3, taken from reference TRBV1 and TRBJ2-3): VTLLEQNPRWRLVPRGQAVNLRCILKNSQYPWMSWYQQDLQKQLQWLFTLRSPGDKEVKSLPGADYLATRVTDTELRLQVANMSQGRTLYCTCSAARDRGNAETLYFGSGTRLTVL.

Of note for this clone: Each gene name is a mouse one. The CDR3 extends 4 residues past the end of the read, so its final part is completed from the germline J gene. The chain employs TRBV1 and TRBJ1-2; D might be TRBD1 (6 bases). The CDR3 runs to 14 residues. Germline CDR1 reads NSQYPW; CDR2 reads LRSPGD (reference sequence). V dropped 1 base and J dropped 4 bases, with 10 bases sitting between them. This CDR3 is CTCSAGGGGSDYTF. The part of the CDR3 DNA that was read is TGCACCTGCAGTGCAGGAGGGGGAGGCTCC. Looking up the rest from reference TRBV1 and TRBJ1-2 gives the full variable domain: VTLLEQNPRWRLVPRGQAVNLRCILKNSQYPWMSWYQQDLQKQLQWLFTLRSPGDKEVKSLPGADYLATRVTDTELRLQVANMSQGRTLYCTCSAGGGGSDYTFGSGTRLLVI.

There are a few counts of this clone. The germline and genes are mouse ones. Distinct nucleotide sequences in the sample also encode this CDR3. The CDR3 bases that were read are TGTGCCAGCAGTATCAGGGACAGCTATGCT. This codes for CASSIRDSYA. The CDR3 as a whole reads CASSIRDSYAEQFF. The rearrangement uses TRBV19 and TRBJ2-1; 7 nucleotides align to TRBD1. The DNA ends 4 residues before the CDR3 does, and the rest of the CDR3 is filled in from the germline J gene. Per germline, CDR1 FNHDT and CDR2 SITEND (reference sequence). The V and J ends lost 2 bases and 3 bases, in that order; junction bases with no gene match: 2. This CDR3 contains 14 residues.

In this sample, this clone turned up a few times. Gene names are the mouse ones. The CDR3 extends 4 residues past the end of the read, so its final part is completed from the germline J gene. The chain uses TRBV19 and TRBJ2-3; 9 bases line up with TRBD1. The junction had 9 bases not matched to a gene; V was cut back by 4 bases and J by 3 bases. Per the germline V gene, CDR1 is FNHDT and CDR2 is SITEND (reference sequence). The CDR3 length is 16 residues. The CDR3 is CASSGQGREGAETLYF. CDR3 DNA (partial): TGTGCCAGCAGTGGACAGGGGAGAGAAGGAGCAGAA.

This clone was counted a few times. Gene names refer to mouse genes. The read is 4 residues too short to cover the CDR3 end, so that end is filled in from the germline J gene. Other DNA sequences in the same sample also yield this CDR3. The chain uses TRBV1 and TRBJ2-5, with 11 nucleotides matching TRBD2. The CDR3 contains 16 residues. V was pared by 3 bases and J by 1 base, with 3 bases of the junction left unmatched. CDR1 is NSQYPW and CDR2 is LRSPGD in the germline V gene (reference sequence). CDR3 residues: CTCSAGTGGYQDTQYF. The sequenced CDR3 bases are TGCACCTGCAGTGCTGGGACTGGGGGATACCAAGAC.

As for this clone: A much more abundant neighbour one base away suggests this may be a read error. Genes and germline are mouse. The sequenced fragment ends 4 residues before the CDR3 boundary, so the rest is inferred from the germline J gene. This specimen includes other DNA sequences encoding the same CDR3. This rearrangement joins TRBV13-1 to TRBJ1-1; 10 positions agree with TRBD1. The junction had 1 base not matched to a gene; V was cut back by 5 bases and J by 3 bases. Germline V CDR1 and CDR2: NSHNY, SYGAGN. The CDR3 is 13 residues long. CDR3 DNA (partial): TGTGCCAGCAGGGGGACAGGGGACACA. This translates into CASRGTGDT. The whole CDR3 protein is CASRGTGDTEVFF.

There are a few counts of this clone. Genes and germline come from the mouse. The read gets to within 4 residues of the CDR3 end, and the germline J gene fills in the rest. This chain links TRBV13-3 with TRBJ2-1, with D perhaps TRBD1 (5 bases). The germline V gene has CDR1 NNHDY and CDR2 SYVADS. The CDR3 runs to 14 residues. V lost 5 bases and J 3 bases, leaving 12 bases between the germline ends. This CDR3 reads CASSRGRGYAEQFF. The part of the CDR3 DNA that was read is TGTGCCAGCAGCCGCGGAAGGGGCTATGCT.

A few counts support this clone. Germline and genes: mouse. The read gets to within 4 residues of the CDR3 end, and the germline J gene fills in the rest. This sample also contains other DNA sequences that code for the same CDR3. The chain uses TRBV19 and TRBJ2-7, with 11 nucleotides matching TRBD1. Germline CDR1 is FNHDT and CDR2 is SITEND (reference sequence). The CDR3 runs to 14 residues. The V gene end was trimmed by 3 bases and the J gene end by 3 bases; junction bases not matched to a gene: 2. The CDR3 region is CASSTGTGGYEQYF. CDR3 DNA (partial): TGTGCCAGCAGTACAGGGACAGGGGGCTAT.

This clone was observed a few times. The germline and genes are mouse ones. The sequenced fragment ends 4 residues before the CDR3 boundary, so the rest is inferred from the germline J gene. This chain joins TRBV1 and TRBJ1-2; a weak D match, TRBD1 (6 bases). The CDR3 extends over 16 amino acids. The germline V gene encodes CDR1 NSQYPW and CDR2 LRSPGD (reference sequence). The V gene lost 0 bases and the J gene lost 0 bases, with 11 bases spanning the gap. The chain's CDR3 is CTCSADSGQSNSDYTF. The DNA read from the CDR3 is TGCACCTGCAGTGCAGATAGCGGACAGTCAAACTCC. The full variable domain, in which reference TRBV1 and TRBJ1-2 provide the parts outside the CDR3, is VTLLEQNPRWRLVPRGQAVNLRCILKNSQYPWMSWYQQDLQKQLQWLFTLRSPGDKEVKSLPGADYLATRVTDTELRLQVANMSQGRTLYCTCSADSGQSNSDYTFGSGTRLLVI.

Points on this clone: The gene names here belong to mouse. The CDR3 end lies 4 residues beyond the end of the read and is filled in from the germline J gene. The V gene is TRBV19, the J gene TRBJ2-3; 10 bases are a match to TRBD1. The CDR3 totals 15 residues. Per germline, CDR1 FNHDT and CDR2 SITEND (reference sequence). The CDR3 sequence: CATSRDRGRGETLYF. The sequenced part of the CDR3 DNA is TGTGCCACGTCCCGGGACAGGGGCAGGGGAGAA.

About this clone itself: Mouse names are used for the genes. CDR3 amino acids: CASSQDVDEQYF. The sequenced CDR3 bases are TGTGCCAGCAGCCAAGATGTGGAT. The gene calls are TRBV5 and TRBJ2-7; D remains unclear. The read terminates 4 residues before the CDR3 end, so the remaining end is supplied by the germline J gene. The CDR3 consists of 12 residues. Per the germline V gene, CDR1 is LGHNA and CDR2 is YNLKQL (reference sequence).

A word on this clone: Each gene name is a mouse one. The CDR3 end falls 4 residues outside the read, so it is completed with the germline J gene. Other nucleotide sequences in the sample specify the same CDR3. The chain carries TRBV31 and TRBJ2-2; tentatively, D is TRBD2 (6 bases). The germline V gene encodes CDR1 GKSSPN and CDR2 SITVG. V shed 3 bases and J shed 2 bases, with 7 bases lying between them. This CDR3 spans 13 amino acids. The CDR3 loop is CAWSWGNTGQLYF. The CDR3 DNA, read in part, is TGTGCCTGGAGCTGGGGTAACACCGGG.